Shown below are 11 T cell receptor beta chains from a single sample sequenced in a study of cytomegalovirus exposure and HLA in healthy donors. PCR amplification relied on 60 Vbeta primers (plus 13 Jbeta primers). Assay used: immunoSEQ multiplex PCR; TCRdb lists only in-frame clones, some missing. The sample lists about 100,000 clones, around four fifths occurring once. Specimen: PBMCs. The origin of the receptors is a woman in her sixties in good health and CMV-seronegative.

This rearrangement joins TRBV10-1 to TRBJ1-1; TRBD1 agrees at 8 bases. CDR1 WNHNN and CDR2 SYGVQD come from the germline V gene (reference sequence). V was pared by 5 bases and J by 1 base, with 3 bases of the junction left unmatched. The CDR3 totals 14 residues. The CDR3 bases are TGCGCCAGCAGTTCAGGGGGCTCGAACACTGAAGCTTTCTTT. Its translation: CASSSGGSNTEAFF.

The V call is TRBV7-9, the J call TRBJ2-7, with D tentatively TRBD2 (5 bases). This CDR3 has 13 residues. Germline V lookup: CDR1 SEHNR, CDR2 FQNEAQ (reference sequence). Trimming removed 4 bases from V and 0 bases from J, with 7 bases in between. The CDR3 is CASSSRDSYEQYF. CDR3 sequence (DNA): TGTGCCAGCAGCTCCCGGGACTCCTACGAGCAGTACTTC.

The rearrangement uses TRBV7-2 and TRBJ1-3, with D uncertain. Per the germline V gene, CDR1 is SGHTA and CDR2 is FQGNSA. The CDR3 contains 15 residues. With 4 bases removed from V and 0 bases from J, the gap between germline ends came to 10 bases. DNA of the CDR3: TGTGCCAGCAGCTATGATGGGCACTCTGGAAACACCATATATTTT. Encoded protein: CASSYDGHSGNTIYF. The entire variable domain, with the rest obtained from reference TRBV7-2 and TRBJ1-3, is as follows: GAGVSQSPSNKVTEKGKDVELRCDPISGHTALYWYRQSLGQGLEFLIYFQGNSAPDKSGLPSDRFSAERTGGSVSTLTIQRTQQEDSAVYLCASSYDGHSGNTIYFGEGSWLTVV.

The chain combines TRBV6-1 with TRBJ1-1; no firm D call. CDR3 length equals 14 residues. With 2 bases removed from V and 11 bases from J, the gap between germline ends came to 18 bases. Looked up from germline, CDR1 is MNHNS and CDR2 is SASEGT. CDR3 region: CASSEPPEQLKAFF. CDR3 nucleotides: TGTGCCAGCAGTGAACCACCTGAGCAACTGAAGGCTTTCTTT.

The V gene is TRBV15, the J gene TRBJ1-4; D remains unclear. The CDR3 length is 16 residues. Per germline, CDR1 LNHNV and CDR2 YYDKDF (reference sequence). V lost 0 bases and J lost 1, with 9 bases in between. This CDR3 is CATSRDRAGTNEKLFF. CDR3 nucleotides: TGTGCCACCAGCAGAGATCGTGCGGGAACTAATGAAAAACTGTTTTTT.

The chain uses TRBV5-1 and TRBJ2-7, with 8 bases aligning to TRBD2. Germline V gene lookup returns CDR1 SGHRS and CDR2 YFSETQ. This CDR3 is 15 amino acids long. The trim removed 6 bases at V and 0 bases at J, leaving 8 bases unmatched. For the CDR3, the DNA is TGCGCCAGCACGTGGGGGCTAGCGGGCTCCTACGAGCAGTACTTC. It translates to CASTWGLAGSYEQYF.

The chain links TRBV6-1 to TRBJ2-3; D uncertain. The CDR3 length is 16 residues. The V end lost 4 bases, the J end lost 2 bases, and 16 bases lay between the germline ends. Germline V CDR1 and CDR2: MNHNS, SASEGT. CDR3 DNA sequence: TGTGCCAGCAGTGTTAACCAAATCCTACCCACAGATACGCAGTATTTT. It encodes CASSVNQILPTDTQYF.

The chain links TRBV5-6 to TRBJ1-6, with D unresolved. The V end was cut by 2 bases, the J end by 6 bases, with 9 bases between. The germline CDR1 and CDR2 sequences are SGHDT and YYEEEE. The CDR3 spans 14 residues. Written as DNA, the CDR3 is TGTGCCAGCAGCTTTCCAGGTTCTAATTCACCCCTCCACTTT. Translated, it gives CASSFPGSNSPLHF.

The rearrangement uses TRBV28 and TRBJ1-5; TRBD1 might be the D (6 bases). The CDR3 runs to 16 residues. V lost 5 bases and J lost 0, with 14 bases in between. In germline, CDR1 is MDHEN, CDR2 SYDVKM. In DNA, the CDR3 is TGTGCCAGCAGTCTGGGACACCGAAATAGCAATCAGCCCCAGCATTTT. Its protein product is CASSLGHRNSNQPQHF. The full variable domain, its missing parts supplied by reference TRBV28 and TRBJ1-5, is DVKVTQSSRYLVKRTGEKVFLECVQDMDHENMFWYRQDPGLGLRLIYFSYDVKMKEKGDIPEGYSVSREKKERFSLILESASTNQTSMYLCASSLGHRNSNQPQHFGDGTRLSIL.

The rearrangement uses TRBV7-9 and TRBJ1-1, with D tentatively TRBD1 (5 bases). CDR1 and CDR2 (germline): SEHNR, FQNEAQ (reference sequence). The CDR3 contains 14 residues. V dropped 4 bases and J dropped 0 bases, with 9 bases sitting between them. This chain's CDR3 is CASSYDSLNTEAFF. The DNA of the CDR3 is TGTGCCAGCAGCTACGACAGCTTGAACACTGAAGCTTTCTTT.

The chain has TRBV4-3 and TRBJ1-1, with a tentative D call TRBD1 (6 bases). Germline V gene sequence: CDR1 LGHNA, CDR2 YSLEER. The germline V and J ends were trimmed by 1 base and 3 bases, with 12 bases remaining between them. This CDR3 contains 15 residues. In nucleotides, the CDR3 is TGCGCCAGCAGCCAAGTGGCAGGGGATGACACTGAAGCTTTCTTT. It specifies CASSQVAGDDTEAFF.